What follows are 24 T cell receptor beta chains derived from one specimen sequenced in a study of beta chain features in type 1 diabetes. Study-level findings and limits: Researchers report that Type 1 diabetes patients had moderately but significantly shorter TCRB CDR3s across all four CD4+ subsets.

Their recognized antigens are unknown. The entirety of the isolated RNA underwent reverse transcription, so expressed TCRB transcripts were sequenced. Repertoires were generated with immunoSEQ multiplex PCR, while TCRdb's copy carries only in-frame clones and drops some. The data show around 650,000 clones, roughly an eighth seen once. The sample comprised naive CD4+ T cells from blood. Receptors were obtained from a man aged 30 to 45 with type 1 diabetes.

Details on this clone: The same CDR3 also results from other DNA sequences found in this sample. This chain links TRBV7-2 with TRBJ2-5; the D is unclear. There are 12 residues in the CDR3. From germline, CDR1 is SGHTA and CDR2 FQGNSA. V was cut by 4 bases and J by 2 bases, with 5 bases left in between. CDR3 coding DNA: TGTGCCAGCAGCTCCTATCAAGAGACCCAGTACTTC. It codes for CASSSYQETQYF.

The chain couples TRBV7-6 to TRBJ1-5, with D hard to call. CDR3 length: 13 residues. V was clipped by 5 bases and J by 3 bases, with 8 bases between them. Germline V gene lookup returns CDR1 SGHVS and CDR2 FNYEAQ. CDR3 bases: TGTGCCAGCAGCCCATGGAACAATCAGCCCCAGCATTTT. It yields the protein CASSPWNNQPQHF.

There are a few counts of this clone. The chain couples TRBV7-2 to TRBJ2-7; possibly TRBD1 for D (5 bases). With 4 bases removed from V and 1 base from J, the gap between germline ends came to 14 bases. The CDR3 runs 15 residues. In germline, CDR1 is SGHTA, CDR2 FQGNSA. CDR3 loop: CASSSTPTDSYEQYF. CDR3 bases: TGTGCCAGCAGCTCCACTCCGACAGATTCCTACGAGCAGTACTTC.

This clone was counted only a few times. The V and J genes are TRBV7-2 and TRBJ1-5; D remains ambiguous. Trimming shortened V by 1 base and J by 5 bases, and 9 bases separated the two germline ends. The CDR3 sequence is 14 residues long. Germline V gene sequence: CDR1 SGHTA, CDR2 FQGNSA. DNA of the CDR3: TGTGCCAGCAGCTTAGTGGAGAGGGATCAGCCCCAGCATTTT. Translation gives CASSLVERDQPQHF.

About this clone itself: This specimen includes other DNA sequences encoding the same CDR3. The chain employs TRBV7-2 and TRBJ2-3; a possible D gene is TRBD2 (6 bases). With 2 bases removed from V and 4 bases from J, the gap between germline ends came to 10 bases. The CDR3 contains 14 residues. Germline CDR1 reads SGHTA; CDR2 reads FQGNSA. The CDR3 region is CASSLTGGADTQYF. The CDR3 coding sequence is TGTGCCAGCAGCTTAACGGGCGGGGCAGATACGCAGTATTTT.

This clone was counted between two and nine times. The chain uses TRBV6-5 and TRBJ2-5; D not resolved. The CDR3 extends over 10 amino acids. V shed 6 bases and J shed 3 bases, with 2 bases lying between them. Per germline, CDR1 MNHEY and CDR2 SVGAGI. The CDR3 nucleotides are TGTGCCAGCAGGGAAGAGACCCAGTACTTC. Protein product: CASREETQYF.

This clone was found a few times. This CDR3 is CASSQGPGTSGNRETQYF. CDR3 nucleotides: TGCGCCAGCAGCCAAGGCCCCGGGACTAGCGGGAACAGGGAGACCCAGTACTTC. The chain recombines TRBV4-3 with TRBJ2-5, with 13 bases fitting TRBD2. V trimming: 1 base; J trimming: 5 bases; junction bases outside the gene matches: 10. This CDR3 comprises 18 residues. Germline V lookup: CDR1 LGHNA, CDR2 YSLEER.

This clone was seen more than once but under ten times. An end of the junction differs from the germline gene, which may be a read error. V and J are TRBV28 and TRBJ2-7; D possibly corresponds to TRBD2 (5 bases). The germline CDR1 and CDR2 sequences are MDHEN and SYDVKM. The CDR3 totals 12 residues. Here the CDR3 DNA reads TGTGCCAGCAGTTTGGACTCCCACGAGCAGTACTTC. It is translated as CASSLDSHEQYF. Full variable domain (missing parts from reference TRBV28 and TRBJ2-7): DVKVTQSSRYLVKRTGEKVFLECVQDMDHENMFWYRQDPGLGLRLIYFSYDVKMKEKGDIPEGYSVSREKKERFSLILESASTNQTSMYLCASSLDSHEQYFGPGTRLTVT.

The sample holds a few counts of this clone. The V call is TRBV29-1, the J call TRBJ1-2; possible D gene TRBD1, 6 bases. The CDR3 is 15 residues long. Germline V gives CDR1 SQVTM, CDR2 ANQGSEA. V was trimmed by 4 bases and J by 7 bases, leaving 22 bases between them. The CDR3 bases are TGCAGCGTTGGGGAACAACAGGGCTCGCGGCGTGGCTACACCTTC. Encoded protein: CSVGEQQGSRRGYTF.

The chain couples TRBV14 to TRBJ2-2; TRBD2 might be the D (6 bases). V gave up 4 bases and J gave up 3 bases, with 9 bases separating them. Germline lookup yields CDR1 SGHDN and CDR2 FVKESK. The CDR3 is made up of 14 amino acids. In DNA form, the CDR3 reads TGTGCCAGCAGCCGGAGGGGAGACACCGGGGAGCTGTTTTTT. The encoded protein is CASSRRGDTGELFF.

V gene TRBV2 combines with J gene TRBJ1-2; the D is unclear. V was clipped by 0 bases and J by 3 bases, with 11 bases between them. Per germline, CDR1 SNHLY and CDR2 FYNNEI. This CDR3 is 15 amino acids long. This chain's CDR3 is CASSEARAVDYGYTF. The CDR3, as DNA: TGTGCCAGCAGTGAAGCGAGGGCGGTAGACTATGGCTACACCTTC.

V and J are TRBV10-3 and TRBJ1-5, with D hard to call. The ends were cut back, 0 bases at V and 4 bases at J, with 10 bases in the middle. Germline V gene data show CDR1 as ENHRY and CDR2 as SYGVKD. The CDR3 sequence is 15 residues long. The CDR3 nucleotides are TGTGCCATCAGTGAGTCTGGTTTGGGAAATCAGCCCCAGCATTTT. Amino acids: CAISESGLGNQPQHF.

This chain links TRBV28 with TRBJ1-5; D gene unclear. The V and J ends lost 4 bases and 6 bases respectively, with 4 bases between them. The CDR3 loop spans 11 amino acids. CDR1 is MDHEN, CDR2 SYDVKM, per germline. Here the CDR3 reads CASSSVQPQHF. Written as DNA, the CDR3 is TGTGCCAGCAGTTCTGTTCAGCCCCAGCATTTT.

V usage is TRBV5-1 and J usage is TRBJ2-5; D is unclear. Germline V gene lookup returns CDR1 SGHRS and CDR2 YFSETQ. Trimming stripped 0 bases from V and 5 bases from J, with 11 bases between. The CDR3 length is 14 residues. As DNA, the CDR3 is TGCGCCAGCAGCTTGGTTGCAGCTCGGGAGACCCAGTACTTC. This encodes CASSLVAARETQYF.

V and J are TRBV7-9 and TRBJ2-2, with a possible D match to TRBD2 (6 bases). CDR1 is SEHNR, CDR2 FQNEAQ, per germline (reference sequence). This CDR3 spans 16 amino acids. Trimming pared 5 bases from V and 2 bases from J, leaving 15 bases between. The CDR3 sequence: CASSPPGTPNTGELFF. As DNA, the CDR3 is TGTGCCAGCAGCCCCCCCGGGACTCCTAACACCGGGGAGCTGTTTTTT.

V is TRBV15 and J is TRBJ1-5; D gene unclear. The length of the CDR3 is 12 residues. V lost 3 bases and J lost 4, with 4 bases in between. Germline V gene sequence: CDR1 LNHNV, CDR2 YYDKDF (reference sequence). Here the CDR3 reads CATSSANQPQHF. The CDR3 DNA reads TGTGCCACCAGCAGTGCGAATCAGCCCCAGCATTTT.

The chain employs TRBV9 and TRBJ2-7, with D perhaps matching TRBD2 (6 bases). V shed 0 bases and J shed 4 bases, with 17 bases lying between them. CDR1 is SGDLS, CDR2 YYNGEE, per germline. The CDR3 covers 16 residues. The CDR3 loop is CASSVGHSRGIYEQYF. The CDR3 coding sequence is TGTGCCAGCAGCGTAGGTCACTCGCGGGGTATTTACGAGCAGTACTTC.

Notes on this clone: Different DNA sequences within this sample yield the same CDR3. This rearrangement joins TRBV7-2 to TRBJ2-3, with TRBD1 as a possible D gene (5 bases). There are 14 residues in the CDR3. Trimming took 3 bases from V and 1 from J, leaving 8 bases between them. Germline V gives CDR1 SGHTA, CDR2 FQGNSA. CDR3 sequence reads: CASSFLQGTDTQYF. CDR3 nucleotide sequence: TGTGCCAGCAGCTTTCTACAGGGCACAGATACGCAGTATTTT. Together with reference TRBV7-2 and TRBJ2-3, the CDR3 gives the full variable domain: GAGVSQSPSNKVTEKGKDVELRCDPISGHTALYWYRQSLGQGLEFLIYFQGNSAPDKSGLPSDRFSAERTGGSVSTLTIQRTQQEDSAVYLCASSFLQGTDTQYFGPGTRLTVL.

The chain joins TRBV5-4 to TRBJ2-1; 11 positions match TRBD2. V lost 4 bases and J lost 0; bases outside the gene matches: 12. The germline V gene encodes CDR1 SGHNT and CDR2 YYREEE (reference sequence). This CDR3 has 19 amino acids. This CDR3 reads CASSQMASGGTLSYNEQFF. The CDR3 region has the DNA TGTGCCAGCAGCCAAATGGCTAGCGGGGGGACCCTCTCCTACAATGAGCAGTTCTTC.

V gene TRBV6-1 combines with J gene TRBJ2-7, with D possibly being TRBD2 (6 bases). The CDR3 loop spans 13 amino acids. Trimming removed 7 bases from V and 3 bases from J, with 13 bases in between. Germline values: CDR1 MNHNS, CDR2 SASEGT. The DNA of the CDR3 is TGTGCCAGCACCCGGGACTCCAGCTACGAGCAGTACTTC. It translates to CASTRDSSYEQYF.

The chain links TRBV7-2 to TRBJ2-3; D unclear. This CDR3 has 15 residues. The V and J ends lost 2 bases and 1 base respectively, with 10 bases between them. From germline, CDR1 is SGHTA and CDR2 FQGNSA. This chain's CDR3 is CASSLSFARTDTQYF. CDR3 nucleotide sequence: TGTGCCAGCAGCTTAAGCTTTGCCCGCACAGATACGCAGTATTTT.

This clone has a handful of counts. The chain combines TRBV19 with TRBJ1-2; D not resolved. This CDR3 spans 13 amino acids. With 2 bases removed from V and 4 bases from J, the gap between germline ends came to 8 bases. Germline V gene data show CDR1 as LNHDA and CDR2 as SQIVND (reference sequence). The CDR3 region is CASSIRQIYGYTF. The DNA of the CDR3 is TGTGCCAGTAGTATACGGCAGATCTATGGCTACACCTTC.

This clone was recorded a few times. The CDR3: CASSLARSEQYF. CDR3 nucleotide sequence: TGTGCCAGCAGCTTAGCCCGGAGTGAGCAGTACTTC. The rearrangement joins TRBV13 to TRBJ2-7; no reliable D call. This CDR3 is 12 amino acids long. V lost 1 base to trimming and J lost 7 bases, with 8 bases between them. CDR1 is PRHDT and CDR2 is FYEKMQ in the germline V gene (reference sequence).

V and J are TRBV27 and TRBJ2-4, with 13 bases identical to TRBD2. Germline V gives CDR1 MNHEY, CDR2 SMNVEV (reference sequence). This CDR3 is built from 17 residues. V was pared by 6 bases and J by 3 bases, with 8 bases of the junction left unmatched. CDR3 sequence: CASRPLAGGLGKNIQYF. The CDR3 DNA sequence: TGTGCCAGCAGACCACTAGCGGGGGGGCTCGGCAAAAACATTCAGTACTTC.